This T cell receptor (beta chain) emerged from a study of post-analysis software for immune sequencing data (dated by TCRdb to between 2014 and 2017). With regard to the full study: Disease courses on record covered relapsing-remitting, secondary progressive and progressive-relapsing multiple sclerosis, though some patients had no subtype annotation. Patient repertoires were compared against roughly 11 previously published healthy control repertoires from donors aged about 6 to 27 years. A subset of samples was prepared in parallel using single-end sample barcoding, then pooled and co-amplified after Illumina adapter ligation.

The germline V gene gives CDR1 as SGHTA and CDR2 as FQGNSA. The CDR3 covers 14 residues, taking in both the cysteine and the phenylalanine. Left in the record is the CDR3 DNA by itself, 42 bases read in frame from the first base. V is clipped by 7 bases and J by 7 bases, and the sequence between their germline boundaries is 20 bases long. The library came from PCR. TCRdb names Illumina HiSeq 2500 as the instrument used. To reduce PCR and sequencing biases, unique molecular identifiers were incorporated into the TCR beta cDNA libraries. Per 1 to 10 million input T cells, 500,000 or so cDNA molecules were obtained, such that each molecule approximated one T cell. The same protocol used for the earlier healthy control dataset was applied to prepare and sequence the patient libraries. Within a given batch, samples were prepared together, multiplexed and sequenced on the same HiSeq lane. As for how the authors treated the data: MIGEC was used to process the raw barcoded reads, and molecular identifier groups with only a single read were discarded before consensus assembly and CDR3 extraction. VDJtools was used for post-analysis of the clonotype tables, with diversity normalized by down-sampling every dataset to the smallest sample size. In repertoire overlap clustering, CDR3 amino acid sequences, but not nucleotide sequences, were matched to correct batch-related cross-sample contamination. TCRdb applied fastp at Q25 and MiXCR to the public reads, then kept only in-frame beta chains. Each entry is one CDR3 protein sequence, shown with its most common DNA and genes. The V and J calls were not made by the authors but by TCRdb's processing. Present in this sample are around 400,000 distinct CDR3 sequences, more than 30% of which were seen just once. Of the sample, 7.5% to 8.5% is held by the ten largest clones.

TCR beta repertoires were profiled from peripheral blood of about a dozen young patients with multiple sclerosis to demonstrate the VDJtools post-analysis software. The multiple sclerosis patients were children and adolescents ranging in age from roughly 6 to 15 years. Broader findings and caveats from the paper: The control group was slightly older than the multiple sclerosis patient group. Normalized Chao1 diversity was significantly lower in multiple sclerosis patients than controls, suggesting substantial peripheral T-cell clonal expansion. Direct clustering with F measure revealed strong co-clustering of samples prepared in the same batch, which led to a batch-effect correction. Patients showed significantly higher frequencies than controls for five TRBV segments, among them TRBV5-6, TRBV5-1 and TRBV20-1.

About this clonotype: No cognate antigen has been identified for it. A read error may explain this, as a much larger clone is one base away.

The V and J genes are TRBV7-2 and TRBJ2-7; the D segment might be TRBD1 or TRBD2, since each matches 6 bases. The sequence came from a girl aged 2 to 10 with multiple sclerosis. The specimen sequenced was blood. The CDR3 amino acid sequence is: CASTRTGGTIEQYF. The sequenced DNA is TGTGCCAGCACCCGGACTGGCGGGACAATTGAGCAGTACTTC.